Given below is one T cell receptor beta chain in context. Its antigen remains unknown. The data derive from a study of T-cell memory formation after mild COVID-19. Each CDR3 protein gets one entry after TCRdb re-called the 5' RACE reads with MiXCR. This sample carries about 560,000 distinct CDR3 sequences, about 20% of them seen once, and the ten largest clones take 7% to 9%. Findings of the study overall: Memory cells collected pre-infection included some clones that later responded, suggesting cross-reactive memory joined.

V was cut by 8 bases and J by 4 bases, with 19 bases left in between. The CDR3 loop spans 15 amino acids. The sequence came from an adult woman who had mild COVID-19 (a few samples of this study predate the infection). Cell type and time point are not known. This chain joins TRBV12-3 or TRBV12-4 and TRBJ2-3, with D perhaps TRBD2 (5 bases). Sequencing was carried out using PBMCs or a T cell subset sorted from them (not recorded which). CDR3 amino acids: CASSPYEGAPDTQYF. The CDR3 nucleotides read TGTGCCAGCTCCCCCTATGAGGGAGCCCCAGATACGCAGTATTTT.